This T cell receptor beta chain was identified during a study of cytotoxic CD8 clonotypes in ibrutinib-treated CLL. Per the germline V gene, CDR1 is MNHEY and CDR2 is SVGAGI. Trimming removed 1 base from V and 7 bases from J, with 10 bases in between. The CDR3 sequence is 14 residues long. The study, taken as a whole, reports: Sampling times differed between sustained-remission and progressing patients. Public clonotypes occurred uncommonly; on treatment, they contracted or remained stable.

The authors obtained around 2 micrograms of genomic DNA from cryopreserved PBMCs for TCR beta libraries. Generated by immunoSEQ multiplex PCR, the TCRdb table keeps only in-frame clones and is missing some. The sample includes around 310,000 clones, almost 80% of them seen just once. Regarding this clone: Its antigen remains unknown.

Specimen: PBMCs, collected before ibrutinib treatment. This chain uses TRBV6-5 with TRBJ2-2, with D perhaps TRBD1 or TRBD2 (5 bases each). The TCR comes from a human donor with chronic lymphocytic leukemia. The CDR3 here is CASSYLRGDGELFF. Written as DNA, the CDR3 is TGTGCCAGCAGTTACTTGAGGGGTGACGGGGAGCTGTTTTTT.